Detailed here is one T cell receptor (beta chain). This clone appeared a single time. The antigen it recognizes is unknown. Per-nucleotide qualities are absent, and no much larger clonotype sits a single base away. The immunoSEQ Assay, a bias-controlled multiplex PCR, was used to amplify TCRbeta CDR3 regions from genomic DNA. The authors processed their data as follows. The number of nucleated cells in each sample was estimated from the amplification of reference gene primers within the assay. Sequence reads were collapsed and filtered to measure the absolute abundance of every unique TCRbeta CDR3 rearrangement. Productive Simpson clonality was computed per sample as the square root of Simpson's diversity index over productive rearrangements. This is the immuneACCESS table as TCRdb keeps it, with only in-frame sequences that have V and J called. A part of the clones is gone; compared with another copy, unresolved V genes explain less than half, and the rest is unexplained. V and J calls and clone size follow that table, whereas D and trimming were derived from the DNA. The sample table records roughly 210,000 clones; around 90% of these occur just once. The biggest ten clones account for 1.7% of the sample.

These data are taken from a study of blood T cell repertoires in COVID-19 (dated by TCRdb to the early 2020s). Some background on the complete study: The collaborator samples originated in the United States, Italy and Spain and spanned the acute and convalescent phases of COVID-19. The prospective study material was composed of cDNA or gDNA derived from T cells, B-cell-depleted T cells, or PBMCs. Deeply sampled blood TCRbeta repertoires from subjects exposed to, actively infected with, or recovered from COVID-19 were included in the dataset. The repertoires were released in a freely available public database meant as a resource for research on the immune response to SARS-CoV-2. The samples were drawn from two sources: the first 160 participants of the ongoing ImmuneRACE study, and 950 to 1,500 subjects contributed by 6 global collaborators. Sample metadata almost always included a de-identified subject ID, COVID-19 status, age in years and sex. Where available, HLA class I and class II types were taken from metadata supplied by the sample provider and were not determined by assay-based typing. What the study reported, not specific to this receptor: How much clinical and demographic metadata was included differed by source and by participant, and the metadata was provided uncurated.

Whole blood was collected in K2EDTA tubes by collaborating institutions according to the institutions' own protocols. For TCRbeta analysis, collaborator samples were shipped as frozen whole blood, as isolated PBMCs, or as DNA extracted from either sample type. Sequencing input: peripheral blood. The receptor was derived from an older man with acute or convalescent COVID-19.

CDR3 protein: CASSYDRTSGRETYEQYF. The bases are TGCGCCAGCAGCTACGACAGGACTAGCGGGAGGGAAACCTACGAGCAGTACTTC. Recombination joined TRBV5-1 with TRBJ2-7, and TRBD2 aligns with 15 junction nucleotides. The germline V gene encodes CDR1 SGHRS and CDR2 YFSETQ. Its CDR3 holds 18 amino acids, cysteine through phenylalanine. Only the CDR3 DNA is retained, 54 bases long and in frame from the first base. Here V drops 3 bases and J drops 2 bases, and the junction holds 9 bases not matched to any gene. Beyond the CDR3, the reference TRBV5-1 and TRBJ2-7 genes provide the residues; the full variable domain reads: KAGVTQTPRYLIKTRGQQVTLSCSPISGHRSVSWYQQTPGQGLQFLFEYFSETQRNKGNFPGRFSGRQFSNSRSEMNVSTLELGDSALYLCASSYDRTSGRETYEQYFGPGTRLTVT.